The 20 T cell receptor beta chains given below trace back to one sample, sequenced in a study of OX40 agonist ivuxolimab in advanced cancers. Using immunoSEQ multiplex PCR, the repertoire was profiled, and TCRdb retains in-frame clones only, with some absent. Of roughly 36,000 clones listed, about four fifths were seen once; the top ten hold 1.5% to 2%. The sample here was CD4+ or CD8+ T cells sorted from blood, taken in a trial of the OX40 agonist ivuxolimab. These receptor sequences come from an adult with an advanced solid tumor such as melanoma, head and neck, liver or kidney cancer.

This clone was seen a handful of times. This chain connects TRBV6-6 to TRBJ1-2; 8 positions match TRBD1. There are 15 residues in the CDR3. Unmatched junction bases numbered 4, after V lost 0 bases and J lost 4 bases. Germline values: CDR1 MNHNY, CDR2 SVGAGI (reference sequence). DNA for the CDR3: TGTGCCAGCAGTTACTCTGTGCAGGGGGCCTATGGCTACACCTTC. This translates into CASSYSVQGAYGYTF.

The chain combines TRBV4-1 with TRBJ1-5; the D gene is possibly TRBD1 (5 bases). V shed 3 bases and J shed 2 bases, with 11 bases lying between them. CDR1 and CDR2 (germline): MGHRA, YSYEKL. The CDR3 spans 15 residues. CDR3 bases: TGCGCCAGCAGCCAGGCCGGGACGGGCAATCAGCCCCAGCATTTT. It encodes CASSQAGTGNQPQHF.

By sample fraction, this clone is medium-sized. V and J are TRBV19 and TRBJ2-2; no firm D call. V was cut by 6 bases and J by 6 bases, with 14 bases left in between. CDR1 is LNHDA and CDR2 is SQIVND in the germline V gene (reference sequence). The CDR3 totals 14 residues. CDR3 coding DNA: TGTGCCAGTAGACCATCCTGGGGTCCCGGGGAGCTGTTTTTT. Protein: CASRPSWGPGELFF.

J is TRBJ2-2 and V is TRBV18, with TRBD1 as a possible D gene (6 bases). The CDR3 extends over 15 amino acids. Germline V CDR1 and CDR2: KGHSH, LQKENI. With 0 bases removed from V and 6 bases from J, the gap between germline ends came to 11 bases. The CDR3, as DNA: TGTGCCAGCTCACCACCAAACAGGGTGGCCGGGGAGCTGTTTTTT. It specifies CASSPPNRVAGELFF.

The chain couples TRBV7-8 to TRBJ1-1; the D is unclear. The germline V gene has CDR1 SGHVS and CDR2 FQNEAQ. V was shortened by 1 base and J by 4 bases, with 10 bases between the two germline ends. This CDR3 is built from 14 residues. CDR3 loop: CASSLGGLGTEAFF. The CDR3 region has the DNA TGTGCCAGCAGCTTAGGGGGTTTGGGCACTGAAGCTTTCTTT.

The chain couples TRBV30 to TRBJ1-3; maybe TRBD1 (5 bases). V shed 8 bases and J shed 7 bases, with 18 bases lying between them. This CDR3 has 13 amino acids. CDR1 and CDR2 (germline): GTSNPN, SVGIG (reference sequence). The CDR3 protein is CARSQGRENTIYF. The DNA for the CDR3 is TGTGCCAGATCCCAGGGCAGGGAGAACACCATATATTTT.

The chain joins TRBV14 to TRBJ1-1, with TRBD1 matching over 7 bases. V trimming: 5 bases; J trimming: 3 bases; junction bases outside the gene matches: 15. The CDR3 is 17 amino acids. From germline, CDR1 is SGHDN and CDR2 FVKESK. CDR3 sequence: CASSIYTGEGFYTEAFF. The CDR3 coding sequence is TGTGCCAGCAGCATTTATACAGGGGAAGGGTTTTACACTGAAGCTTTCTTT.

The rearrangement joins TRBV7-9 to TRBJ2-3; TRBD2 matches 11 bases. Per germline, CDR1 SEHNR and CDR2 FQNEAQ (reference sequence). V shed 10 bases, J shed 4 bases, and the junction held 10 bases outside the gene matches. There are 15 residues in the CDR3. The CDR3: CATSPGLAAPDTQYF. The CDR3 coding sequence is TGTGCCACGTCACCGGGACTAGCGGCGCCAGATACGCAGTATTTT.

The chain is built from TRBV2 and TRBJ1-6, with D tentatively TRBD1 (5 bases). CDR3 length: 13 amino acids. Germline V gives CDR1 SNHLY, CDR2 FYNNEI. Trimming removed 6 bases from V and 9 bases from J, with 12 bases in between. The CDR3 region is CASRGDPSSPLHF. CDR3 in DNA: TGTGCCAGCAGGGGGGACCCGAGTTCACCCCTCCACTTT.

This clone was seen a single time. The J gene is TRBJ1-1, the V gene TRBV6-1, with TRBD1 as a possible D gene (5 bases). The CDR3 has 15 residues. Looked up from germline, CDR1 is MNHNS and CDR2 is SASEGT. The V end lost 7 bases, the J end lost 4 bases, and 19 bases lay between the germline ends. Here the CDR3 DNA reads TGTGCCAGCATCTGGACCGGGGGGGAAGGCACTGAAGCTTTCTTT. Protein sequence: CASIWTGGEGTEAFF.

The chain joins TRBV5-1 to TRBJ1-2; 10 bases fit TRBD1. Germline CDR1 reads SGHRS; CDR2 reads YFSETQ. This CDR3 contains 15 residues. Trimming at V came to 4 bases and at J to 8 bases, leaving 11 bases not matched to a gene. CDR3 in amino acids: CASSGTGDGYDGYTF. As DNA, the CDR3 is TGCGCCAGCAGCGGGACAGGGGACGGCTATGACGGCTACACCTTC.

The chain links TRBV7-6 to TRBJ2-1; D gene unclear. Trimming took 1 base from V and 6 from J, leaving 7 bases between them. The CDR3 contains 13 residues. CDR1 and CDR2 (germline): SGHVS, FNYEAQ. CDR3 DNA sequence: TGTGCCAGCAGCTTAGGGGCCCCCAATGAGCAGTTCTTC. The encoded protein is CASSLGAPNEQFF.

The chain joins TRBV15 to TRBJ2-1; D gene uncertain. V lost 3 bases and J 3 bases, leaving 0 bases between the germline ends. This CDR3 comprises 11 residues. Germline loops: CDR1 LNHNV, CDR2 YYDKDF (reference sequence). The CDR3 loop reads CATSSYNEQFF. CDR3 nucleotides: TGTGCCACCAGCAGCTACAATGAGCAGTTCTTC. The full variable domain, completed using reference TRBV15 and TRBJ2-1, is DAMVIQNPRYQVTQFGKPVTLSCSQTLNHNVMYWYQQKSSQAPKLLFHYYDKDFNNEADTPDNFQSRRPNTSFCFLDIRSPGLGDTAMYLCATSSYNEQFFGPGTRLTVL.

The chain uses TRBV9 and TRBJ2-6; 7 bases are shared with TRBD1. Germline lookup yields CDR1 SGDLS and CDR2 YYNGEE. V lost 1 base, J lost 2 bases, and 6 bases stayed unmatched. This CDR3 spans 17 amino acids. CDR3 coding DNA: TGTGCCAGCAGCGTATCCTTCGACAGGGCTGGGGCCAACGTCCTGACTTTC. This encodes CASSVSFDRAGANVLTF.

The chain links TRBV9 to TRBJ2-1, with 8 bases fitting TRBD1. Germline CDR1 SGDLS, CDR2 YYNGEE. CDR3 length equals 16 residues. Unmatched junction bases numbered 7, after V lost 1 base and J lost 4 bases. The CDR3 DNA reads TGTGCCAGCAGCGTATCCGGACAGGGTACATACAATGAGCAGTTCTTC. Amino acids: CASSVSGQGTYNEQFF.

This rearrangement joins TRBV11-2 to TRBJ2-3; weak D call: TRBD1 (5 bases). This CDR3 is 14 amino acids long. Trimming left V 4 bases short and J 0 bases short, with 8 bases between. CDR1 SGHAT and CDR2 FQNNGV come from the germline V gene. CDR3 loop: CASSYGHSTDTQYF. In nucleotides, the CDR3 is TGTGCCAGCAGCTACGGACACAGCACAGATACGCAGTATTTT.

The chain has TRBV10-2 and TRBJ2-5; 9 nucleotides align to TRBD2. The CDR3 extends over 15 amino acids. Germline values: CDR1 WSHSY, CDR2 SAAADI. After removal of 6 bases from V and 1 base from J, the junction contained 6 bases not matched to a gene. The CDR3 DNA is TGCGCCAGCAGGGTACGCGGGGGGGTCCAAGAGACCCAGTACTTC. Its protein product is CASRVRGGVQETQYF.

J is TRBJ2-7 and V is TRBV29-1, with D perhaps TRBD1 or TRBD2 (5 bases each). The ends were cut back, 4 bases at V and 6 bases at J, with 19 bases in the middle. Germline CDR1 is SQVTM and CDR2 is ANQGSEA. This CDR3 region has 14 residues. The CDR3 loop reads CSVGAEGKSGEQYF. CDR3 DNA sequence: TGCAGCGTTGGGGCAGAGGGGAAATCTGGCGAGCAGTACTTC.

The V call is TRBV19, the J call TRBJ2-1; TRBD1 aligns across 9 bases. The CDR3 is 15 amino acids. Germline lookup yields CDR1 LNHDA and CDR2 SQIVND (reference sequence). The ends lost 5 bases at V and 4 bases at J; junction bases unmatched: 6. DNA for the CDR3: TGTGCCAGTAGTTCCGGACAGGGGAATTACAATGAGCAGTTCTTC. Its translation is CASSSGQGNYNEQFF.

As DNA, the CDR3 is TGTGCCAGCAGCACCTCAGGGGGGGTAGTGAATGAGCAGTTCTTC. Amino acids: CASSTSGGVVNEQFF. The chain carries TRBV7-3 and TRBJ2-1; D tentatively fits TRBD1 or TRBD2 (7 bases each). CDR1 and CDR2 (germline): SGHTA, FQGTGA. Trimming shortened V by 5 bases and J by 7 bases, and 18 bases separated the two germline ends. The CDR3 consists of 15 residues.